Shown below are 25 T cell receptor beta chains from a single sample sequenced in a study of metastatic and nonmetastatic thyroid tumors. TCRdb re-called the PCR reads via MiXCR. This sample yields 15,000 to 20,000 clones, of which approximately 13% are seen a single time; about 16% belongs to the top ten. No treatment had been given to any patient before thyroid surgery. The source material was tumor tissue. These receptors all stem from a female donor with papillary thyroid cancer or a benign thyroid nodule (not recorded which). Some clones in this sample may be carry-over from other donors' samples.

This clone was counted many times. The CDR3 spells CASSPGGRGYTF. CDR3 bases: TGTGCCAGCTCACCAGGGGGTCGGGGCTACACCTTC. The gene calls are TRBV18 and TRBJ1-2; TRBD1 is a possible D gene (5 bases). V was clipped by 2 bases and J by 8 bases, with 9 bases between them. Germline V gene data show CDR1 as KGHSH and CDR2 as LQKENI. The CDR3 is 12 residues long. Supplemented by reference TRBV18 and TRBJ1-2, the full variable domain reads NAGVMQNPRHLVRRRGQEARLRCSPMKGHSHVYWYRQLPEEGLKFMVYLQKENIIDESGMPKERFSAEFPKEGPSILRIQQVVRGDSAAYFCASSPGGRGYTFGSGTRLTVV.

By its share, this clone is medium-sized (0.01 to 0.1%). This chain links TRBV19 with TRBJ2-7; a possible D gene is TRBD2 (5 bases). Germline CDR1 is LNHDA and CDR2 is SQIVND (reference sequence). The V end was cut by 0 bases, the J end by 0 bases, with 12 bases between. The CDR3 has 16 amino acids. This chain's CDR3 is CASSIDPRLASYEQYF. The CDR3 nucleotides are TGTGCCAGTAGTATAGATCCAAGGCTAGCCTCCTACGAGCAGTACTTC.

The chain joins TRBV5-5 to TRBJ2-1; possibly TRBD1 for D (6 bases). Germline V gene lookup returns CDR1 SGHKS and CDR2 YYEKEE (reference sequence). CDR3 length equals 14 residues. Trimming shortened V by 3 bases and J by 9 bases, and 16 bases separated the two germline ends. The CDR3 DNA reads as TGTGCCAGCAGCTCGGCCAGGGGCTTGGGTGAGCAGTTCTTC. Amino acids: CASSSARGLGEQFF.

This clone has at least ten counts. The rearrangement joins TRBV7-8 to TRBJ1-2, with 7 bases that match TRBD1. Losses at the gene ends were 6 bases for V and 4 bases for J; bases not matched to a gene: 8. The CDR3 loop spans 14 amino acids. Germline loops: CDR1 SGHVS, CDR2 FQNEAQ. CDR3 sequence (DNA): TGTGCCAGCAGTCAACAGGGGTTTTTCTATGGCTACACCTTC. Protein sequence: CASSQQGFFYGYTF.

Relative to its sample, this clone is medium-sized. The V gene is TRBV5-6, the J gene TRBJ2-3, with unresolved D. Germline V gene lookup returns CDR1 SGHDT and CDR2 YYEEEE. The ends were cut back, 1 base at V and 10 bases at J, with 10 bases in the middle. There are 12 residues in the CDR3. In DNA form, the CDR3 reads TGTGCCAGCAGCTTGTTTCCCACCGCGCAGTATTTT. Translated: CASSLFPTAQYF.

This clone was observed at least ten times. The rearrangement joins TRBV7-2 to TRBJ1-3, with 9 bases lining up with TRBD1. Germline lookup yields CDR1 SGHTA and CDR2 FQGNSA. The CDR3 sequence is 13 residues long. J was trimmed by 12 bases and V by 5 bases; bases with no gene match: 8. The DNA of the CDR3 is TGTGCCAGCAGCGACGGGACAGGGTTCGGCATATATTTT. Amino acid sequence: CASSDGTGFGIYF.

This clone was detected ten times or more. This chain connects TRBV7-9 to TRBJ2-2; 10 bases fit TRBD1. The CDR3 contains 15 residues. Germline CDR1 SEHNR, CDR2 FQNEAQ (reference sequence). Losses at the gene ends were 5 bases for V and 9 bases for J; bases not matched to a gene: 9. DNA of the CDR3: TGTGCCAGCAGCGCCCCGGGACAGGGGACGAGGGAGCTGTTTTTT. Protein product: CASSAPGQGTRELFF.

Concerning this clone: With a much larger clone just one base away, this may be a read error. Other DNA sequences in the same sample also yield this CDR3. The J gene is TRBJ2-3, the V gene TRBV28, with TRBD2 matching over 7 bases. CDR3 length: 13 amino acids. In germline, CDR1 is MDHEN, CDR2 SYDVKM. The DNA for the CDR3 is TGTGCCAGCACCACTAGCGCGACAGATACGCAGTACTTT. This translates into CASTTSATDTQYF.

At least ten counts were recorded for this clone. V gene TRBV15 combines with J gene TRBJ2-6, with D perhaps TRBD2 (6 bases). CDR1 and CDR2 from the germline V gene are LNHNV and YYDKDF (reference sequence). The V gene lost 1 base and the J gene lost 0 bases, with 10 bases spanning the gap. CDR3 length: 17 amino acids. The chain's CDR3 is CATSRAGGSSGANVLTF. The CDR3 region has the DNA TGTGCCACCAGCAGAGCCGGGGGTAGCTCTGGGGCCAACGTCCTGACTTTC.

The chain joins TRBV20-1 to TRBJ2-1; TRBD1 is a possible D gene (6 bases). Trimming pared 0 bases from V and 7 bases from J, leaving 10 bases between. There are 13 residues in the CDR3. Germline loops: CDR1 DFQATT, CDR2 SNEGSKA (reference sequence). In DNA form, the CDR3 reads TGCAGTGCTAGAGATGGGACAATGAATGAGCAGTTCTTC. Its translation is CSARDGTMNEQFF.

In its sample, this clone was seen many times. V and J are TRBV2 and TRBJ1-4; TRBD1 aligns across 7 bases. V lost 7 bases, J lost 3 bases, and 11 bases stayed unmatched. This CDR3 is built from 16 residues. Germline V CDR1 and CDR2: SNHLY, FYNNEI. The chain's CDR3 is CASTWDSSHSNEKLFF. The DNA of the CDR3 is TGTGCCAGCACTTGGGACAGCTCACACTCTAATGAAAAACTGTTTTTT.

As for this clone: The junction departs from the called germline gene at one end, perhaps through a read error. This chain links TRBV20-1 with TRBJ2-3; D remains unclear. Germline CDR1 reads DFQATT; CDR2 reads SNEGSKA (reference sequence). This CDR3 is 12 amino acids long. In nucleotides, the CDR3 is TGCAGCGCTAGATATTTCGGCGATACGCAGTATTTT. It specifies CSARYFGDTQYF.

This clone is categorized as medium-sized (0.01 to 0.1%). This chain uses TRBV30 with TRBJ1-2; D may be TRBD1 (5 bases). V lost 3 bases and J lost 2, with 13 bases in between. The CDR3 extends over 14 amino acids. The germline gives CDR1 GTSNPN, CDR2 SVGIG (reference sequence). CDR3 coding DNA: TGTGCCTGGAGCCCGGGACGCTGGAACTATGGCTACACCTTC. Its translation is CAWSPGRWNYGYTF.

This clone came up many times. The chain employs TRBV10-3 and TRBJ1-5, with TRBD1 matching 10 bases. This CDR3 has 18 residues. The ends lost 0 bases at V and 2 bases at J; junction bases unmatched: 7. Germline lookup yields CDR1 ENHRY and CDR2 SYGVKD. In DNA form, the CDR3 reads TGTGCCATCAGTGAGTCGGGGACAGGGGTGAGGGGCAATCAGCCCCAGCATTTT. This codes for CAISESGTGVRGNQPQHF.

By share, this clone counts as medium-sized. This rearrangement joins TRBV4-3 to TRBJ2-7; 11 nucleotides line up with TRBD2. From germline, CDR1 is LGHNA and CDR2 YSLEER. This CDR3 is built from 15 residues. The V segment lost 5 bases and the J segment 0 bases; nucleotides outside the gene matches: 3. The CDR3 region is CASSELAGDSYEQYF. The DNA for the CDR3 is TGCGCCAGCAGCGAACTAGCGGGGGACTCCTACGAGCAGTACTTC.

In its sample, this clone is medium-sized. V is TRBV20-1 and J is TRBJ2-7; TRBD2 agrees at 7 bases. Trimming at V came to 7 bases and at J to 3 bases, leaving 3 bases not matched to a gene. Germline loops: CDR1 DFQATT, CDR2 SNEGSKA (reference sequence). The CDR3 is made up of 11 amino acids. This CDR3 is CSGASGYEQYF. CDR3 DNA: TGCAGTGGGGCTAGCGGCTACGAGCAGTACTTC.

This clone was recorded at least ten times. This sequence joins TRBV7-9 and TRBJ2-1, with TRBD2 matching over 8 bases. Germline V gene lookup returns CDR1 SEHNR and CDR2 FQNEAQ (reference sequence). CDR3 size: 12 residues. The CDR3 nucleotides read TGTGTTACGCGGGGGGCCTACAATGAGCAGTTCTTC. This gives the protein CVTRGAYNEQFF.

J is TRBJ2-7 and V is TRBV3-1; 7 bases match TRBD2. V was pared by 6 bases and J by 3 bases, with 14 bases of the junction left unmatched. CDR3 size: 16 residues. CDR1 and CDR2 (germline): LGHDT, YNNKEL (reference sequence). CDR3 loop: CASSYSAGRGSYEQYF. CDR3 DNA: TGTGCCAGCAGTTACTCAGCGGGTCGCGGGAGCTACGAGCAGTACTTC.

This rearrangement joins TRBV7-2 to TRBJ2-5; no firm D call. The CDR3 extends over 16 amino acids. Germline lookup yields CDR1 SGHTA and CDR2 FQGNSA. With 1 base removed from V and 2 bases from J, the gap between germline ends came to 14 bases. In DNA, the CDR3 is TGTGCCAGCAGCTTAGGGGTCTCTAGGAAACAAGAGACCCAGTACTTC. Protein sequence: CASSLGVSRKQETQYF.

This clone was seen ten or more times. Here the CDR3 DNA reads TGTGCCAGCAACTCCCAAGGACGAGGGCAGTTCTTC. Its protein is CASNSQGRGQFF. The V call is TRBV28, the J call TRBJ2-1; no definite D call. Trimming took 7 bases from V and 12 from J, leaving 16 bases between them. From germline, CDR1 is MDHEN and CDR2 SYDVKM. The CDR3 length is 12 residues.

This clone was detected ten times or more. This sequence joins TRBV28 and TRBJ2-5; possibly TRBD1 for D (6 bases). Germline CDR1 is MDHEN and CDR2 is SYDVKM. The germline V and J ends were trimmed by 5 bases and 7 bases, with 11 bases remaining between them. The CDR3 loop spans 12 amino acids. CDR3 region: CASSTGWGTQYF. The DNA for the CDR3 is TGTGCCAGCAGTACAGGGTGGGGGACCCAGTACTTC.

Turning to this clone: An end of the junction does not agree with germline; a read error may underlie this. This chain links TRBV7-3 with TRBJ2-1; 8 positions match TRBD2. The CDR3 runs to 12 residues. Germline CDR1 and CDR2: SGHTA and FQGTGA. For the CDR3, the DNA is TGCGCCAGCAGCTTTAGCGGGAAGGAGCAGTTCTTC. It is translated as CASSFSGKEQFF.

This clone was recorded at least ten times. The V call is TRBV6-1, the J call TRBJ1-2; 12 nucleotides agree with TRBD1. J was trimmed by 5 bases and V by 6 bases; bases with no gene match: 7. This CDR3 is 15 amino acids long. Germline CDR1 reads MNHNS; CDR2 reads SASEGT. For the CDR3, the DNA is TGTGCCAGCAGGGACCGGGACAGGGGGCTATATGGCTACACCTTC. Encoded protein: CASRDRDRGLYGYTF.

This chain links TRBV6-1 with TRBJ2-7; TRBD2 matches at 9 bases. The V gene end was trimmed by 5 bases and the J gene end by 0 bases; junction bases not matched to a gene: 11. The CDR3 loop spans 17 amino acids. CDR1 MNHNS and CDR2 SASEGT come from the germline V gene. Written as DNA, the CDR3 is TGTGCCAGCAGTCTGCTTCTAGCGGGGTCGAGCTCCTACGAGCAGTACTTC. It is translated as CASSLLLAGSSSYEQYF.

This clone appeared a single time. V gene TRBV30 combines with J gene TRBJ2-7; 9 bases agree with TRBD1. The CDR3 is 13 residues long. Germline lookup yields CDR1 GTSNPN and CDR2 SVGIG (reference sequence). V shed 3 bases, J shed 2 bases, and the junction held 2 bases outside the gene matches. The CDR3 protein is CAWRGQGAYEQYF. Here the CDR3 DNA reads TGTGCCTGGAGGGGACAGGGTGCCTACGAGCAGTACTTC.